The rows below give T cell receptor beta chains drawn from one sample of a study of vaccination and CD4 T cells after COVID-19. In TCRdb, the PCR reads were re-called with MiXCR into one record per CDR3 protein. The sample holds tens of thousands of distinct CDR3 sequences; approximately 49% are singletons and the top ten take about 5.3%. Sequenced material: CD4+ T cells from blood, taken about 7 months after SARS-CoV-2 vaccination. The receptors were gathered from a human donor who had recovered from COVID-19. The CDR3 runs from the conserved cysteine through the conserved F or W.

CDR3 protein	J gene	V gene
CASSLRTSVTYEQYF	TRBJ2-7	TRBV11-3
CAISGQESTTPLHF	TRBJ1-6	TRBV10-3
CAISARSGAGGVRSQTVYGYTF	TRBJ1-2	TRBV10-3
CASSQGGGMNTEAFF	TRBJ1-1	TRBV6-1
CSASSGDQPQHF	TRBJ1-5	TRBV20-1
CSAMGRTSYEQYF	TRBJ2-7	TRBV20-1
CASSEARSTNYGYTF	TRBJ1-2	TRBV2
CASSLAQGRTGELFF	TRBJ2-2	TRBV7-9
CATRIDSSYNEQFF	TRBJ2-1	TRBV6-1
CASSPLQGEIDTEAFF	TRBJ1-1	TRBV18
CASRGRGETQYF	TRBJ2-5	TRBV2
CASSPTSFRSNEQFF	TRBJ2-1	TRBV4-3
CASSLCPETDF	TRBJ2-7	TRBV27